Listed below are T cell receptor beta chains from one sample, sequenced in a study of blood T cell repertoires in COVID-19. Libraries were prepared by immunoSEQ multiplex PCR; TCRdb keeps only in-frame clonotypes and omits some of them. Of 150,000 to 200,000 clones listed, 80% to 90% are singletons. Material: peripheral blood. Source of these receptors: a woman older than 75 with COVID-19, enrolled during active disease. CDR3s include the opening cysteine and the closing phenylalanine or tryptophan.

V gene	CDR3 protein
TRBV11-2	CASNSGGRYGYTF
TRBV18	CASSPRQGSSECFF
TRBV6-2/TRBV6-3	CASSYGTGWNQETQYF
TRBV2	CASSDEAASNEKLFF
TRBV9	CASSVGGGRAGEQYF
TRBV18	CASSPRAGLDLPYEQYF
TRBV28	CASRQQGRRGTEAFF
TRBV28	CASRSGQGVDRNGYTF
TRBV7-2	CASSLGRGLHQPQHF
TRBV28	CASSGSQAGGDEQYF
TRBV3-1/TRBV3-2	CASGDGQHYGYTF
TRBV11-1	CASSFLDRGSPLHF
TRBV19	CASSITAADNQPQHF
TRBV18	CASSLLDRNYEQYF
TRBV4-1	CASSYRGSYEQYF
TRBV30	CAWNIGSSYNEQFF
TRBV5-4	CASSTRLAGGQDIQYF
TRBV18	CASSRQGAGSNQPQHF
TRBV15	CATSPRDTNTEAFF
TRBV4-2	CASSQDWKGLAGTTYEQYF
TRBV7-8	CASSFPLAGAPADTQYF
TRBV7-9	CASSLFAGAGEQYF
TRBV6-6	CASSYSGDDEQFF
TRBV15	CATSRDPGLGGEQFF
TRBV27	CASSYKVEETQYF
TRBV28	CASSLTGDTQYF
TRBV7-9	CASSLGAAQPQHF
TRBV2	CASSLYEQYF
TRBV9	CASSIRGGDTEAFF
TRBV7-6	CASSSKRGSYEQYF
TRBV27	CASSPYTPGWDEQYF
TRBV5-8	CASSPDRRNSPLHF
TRBV4-2	CASSQDFVRGDLANYGYTF
TRBV21-1	CASSKRGEWSLESPNEQYF
TRBV6-5	CASSSGTSGYEQYF
TRBV19	CASRGQSWTYEQYF
TRBV5-4	CASSLGTSGTTYEQYF
TRBV19	CASILDPGTEAFF
TRBV3-1/TRBV3-2	CASSQAGGGNTIYF
TRBV5-1	CASSLALGLQGTQYF
TRBV5-5	CASSLGTSGRTSYEQYF